This T cell receptor beta chain is drawn from a study of T-cell memory formation after mild COVID-19. Whole-study findings and limits: Clones that contracted from day 15 to 85 had balanced CD4/CD8; later expanders were CD4+ biased. Whether day 37 second-wave clones are SARS-CoV-2-specific was not confirmed. Pre-infection memory carried some responding clones, suggesting that cross-reactive memory joined.

cDNA libraries for TCR alpha and TCR beta, carrying sample barcodes and UMIs, came from 5'RACE with constant-segment primers. TCRdb reprocessed the 5' RACE reads via MiXCR and lists one record per CDR3 protein. This table has 150,000 to 200,000 distinct CDR3 sequences, around a tenth appearing once. The CDR3 is 15 residues long. Deletions cut 1 base from V and 5 bases from J, with 11 bases between. Germline CDR1 SGHTA, CDR2 FQGNSA. This clonotype was picked up a small number of times. What it recognizes is unknown. The receptor's source is a man between 18 and 35 years old who had mild COVID-19 (a few samples of this study predate the infection). Cell type and time point are not known. This chain connects TRBV7-2 to TRBJ2-2; D call uncertain. The material sequenced was PBMCs or a T cell subset sorted from them (not recorded which). DNA for the CDR3: TGTGCCAGCAGCTTAGTAGTATTAGTTACCGGGGAGCTGTTTTTT. It encodes CASSLVVLVTGELFF.